The clone carrying this T cell receptor (beta chain) was detected only once. Its matching antigen is unknown. Clones were read by immunoSEQ multiplex PCR, and TCRdb kept only the in-frame ones, dropping some. The profile covers roughly 39,000 clones, with roughly 90% appearing a single time and roughly a tenth taken by the ten largest. This entry comes from a study of T cells in localized non-small cell lung cancer. Study-level results: Patients showing higher blood T cell density tended to see longer overall survival. Sequence data derive from only one tumor region, so heterogeneity remains possible. Out of the top 100 tumor clones, a median about 50 were seen in adjacent lung. Uninvolved adjacent lung had higher T cell clonality than tumor and all other tissues.

V lost 3 bases, J lost 1 base, and 6 bases stayed unmatched. This CDR3 comprises 15 residues. Per the germline V gene, CDR1 is SQVTM and CDR2 is ANQGSEA. This chain links TRBV29-1 with TRBJ2-3, with 8 bases identical to TRBD2. This sequence originates from a woman aged 35 to 70 with stage II lung adenocarcinoma. Material: PBMCs, obtained before any cancer treatment. The CDR3 sequence: CSVDRAGARTDTQYF. The CDR3 coding sequence is TGCAGCGTTGATAGAGCGGGGGCCCGCACAGATACGCAGTATTTT.